This T cell receptor beta chain was recorded in a study of monozygotic twins with inflammatory bowel disease. General study findings and limits: Support for any single strong IBD-associated signal or clonotype was not found.

Every single donor had a roughly 2.5 ml blood sample drawn. There are 18 residues in the CDR3. Per germline, CDR1 KGHDR and CDR2 SFDVKD. Worth noting for this clonotype: Its specificity is unknown.

Total RNA input per TCR library was around 3,500 ng. Both the TCRalpha cDNA and the TCRbeta cDNA were taken through two nested PCRs, lasting approximately 17 and 9 cycles. TCRdb reprocessed the 5' RACE reads and keeps a single row for each CDR3 protein, giving no DNA. This table holds 350,000 to 500,000 distinct CDR3 sequences. Material for sequencing was blood. The clonotype was recovered from a human donor with ulcerative colitis or Crohn's disease, or a healthy co-twin of an affected twin (not recorded which). The gene calls are TRBV24-1 and TRBJ1-5; TCRdb's D gene call, TRBD1, goes unchecked for lack of DNA. The CDR3: CATSVPRPGSYSNQPQHF.